This entry features one T cell receptor (beta chain) sequence. The V and J ends lost 2 bases and 5 bases, in that order; junction bases with no gene match: 2. Germline V gene data show CDR1 as MRHNA and CDR2 as SNTAGT. CDR3 length: 14 residues. CD45RO-negative cells were positively selected for CCR7, leaving out terminally differentiated effector memory CD45RA+ cells. This sample is part of a study of shared clonotypes between healthy human individuals. The table came from immunoSEQ multiplex PCR; TCRdb's copy has only in-frame clones and leaves some out. The sample lists about 2.1 million clones; around 93% were seen once.

V usage is TRBV6-4 and J usage is TRBJ2-2; 7 positions match TRBD2. The specimen sequenced was naive CD8+ T cells from PBMCs. This TCR derives from a young man in good health. Some clones in this sample may be carry-over from other donors' samples. CDR3 bases: TGTGCCAGCAGTGACCGCGGGGGTACCGGGGAGCTGTTTTTT. Its translation is CASSDRGGTGELFF.